These 30 T cell receptor beta chains originate from one sample sequenced in a study of cytomegalovirus exposure and HLA in healthy donors. Use of 60 Vbeta and 13 Jbeta primers characterized the PCR. The data were produced by immunoSEQ multiplex PCR, yet TCRdb's version contains in-frame clones alone and is incomplete. The sample has about 120,000 clones, more than 60% seen once. Specimen: PBMCs. The receptors derive from a woman aged 40 to 50 in good health and CMV-seropositive.

The rearrangement links TRBV2 to TRBJ2-5; tentatively, D is TRBD1 (6 bases). The V gene lost 3 bases and the J gene lost 5 bases, with 10 bases spanning the gap. Germline CDR1 is SNHLY and CDR2 is FYNNEI. The CDR3 has 13 amino acids. CDR3 in amino acids: CASSEQGRETQYF. Written as DNA, the CDR3 is TGTGCCAGCAGTGAGCAGGGGCGGGAGACCCAGTACTTC.

The chain is built from TRBV9 and TRBJ2-7, with 14 bases identical to TRBD2. This CDR3 has 16 amino acids. Germline V gene data show CDR1 as SGDLS and CDR2 as YYNGEE. Trimming took 0 bases from V and 4 from J; bases not matched to a gene: 3. The CDR3 region is CASSVGLAGGRYEQYF. For the CDR3, the DNA is TGTGCCAGCAGCGTAGGACTAGCGGGGGGGAGATACGAGCAGTACTTC.

The chain employs TRBV7-2 and TRBJ2-1, with D perhaps matching TRBD2 (5 bases). V shed 2 bases and J shed 7 bases, with 18 bases lying between them. The CDR3 is 16 amino acids. From germline, CDR1 is SGHTA and CDR2 FQGNSA. DNA for the CDR3: TGTGCCAGCAGCTTATCAGGAGGCCGGGGTATTAATGAGCAGTTCTTC. Amino acids: CASSLSGGRGINEQFF. Complete variable domain (other parts from reference TRBV7-2 and TRBJ2-1): GAGVSQSPSNKVTEKGKDVELRCDPISGHTALYWYRQSLGQGLEFLIYFQGNSAPDKSGLPSDRFSAERTGGSVSTLTIQRTQQEDSAVYLCASSLSGGRGINEQFFGPGTRLTVL.

J is TRBJ2-3 and V is TRBV7-9; the D gene is possibly TRBD1 (6 bases). Germline assignment: CDR1 SEHNR and CDR2 FQNEAQ (reference sequence). Trimming stripped 5 bases from V and 1 base from J, with 13 bases between. The length of the CDR3 is 15 residues. CDR3 sequence reads: CASSPGAPGTDTQYF. For the CDR3, the DNA is TGTGCCAGCAGCCCAGGGGCGCCTGGCACAGATACGCAGTATTTT.

The V gene is TRBV6-1, the J gene TRBJ2-1, with TRBD2 matching 11 bases. The trim removed 7 bases at V and 9 bases at J, leaving 8 bases unmatched. The CDR3 consists of 14 residues. Germline V CDR1 and CDR2: MNHNS, SASEGT. This CDR3 is CASNLAGGPGEQFF. DNA for the CDR3: TGTGCCAGCAATTTAGCGGGGGGGCCGGGTGAGCAGTTCTTC.

V usage is TRBV9 and J usage is TRBJ2-7, with a tentative D call TRBD1 (6 bases). V lost 3 bases and J 1 base, leaving 11 bases between the germline ends. This CDR3 is 14 amino acids long. Germline V gene data show CDR1 as SGDLS and CDR2 as YYNGEE. The CDR3 region is CASSEGRGSYEQYF. The CDR3 bases are TGTGCCAGCAGCGAGGGCAGGGGATCCTACGAGCAGTACTTC. Full variable domain (remainder filled in from reference TRBV9 and TRBJ2-7): DSGVTQTPKHLITATGQRVTLRCSPRSGDLSVYWYQQSLDQGLQFLIQYYNGEERAKGNILERFSAQQFPDLHSELNLSSLELGDSALYFCASSEGRGSYEQYFGPGTRLTVT.

The chain combines TRBV27 with TRBJ2-7, with D tentatively TRBD1 (6 bases). V was clipped by 6 bases and J by 2 bases, with 17 bases between them. CDR3 length: 15 amino acids. From germline, CDR1 is MNHEY and CDR2 SMNVEV (reference sequence). In DNA, the CDR3 is TGTGCCAGCAGCTCAGGACAGCTTCAAGCCTACGAGCAGTACTTC. This sequence encodes CASSSGQLQAYEQYF.

This sequence joins TRBV9 and TRBJ1-6; 7 positions agree with TRBD1. The ends lost 2 bases at V and 8 bases at J; junction bases unmatched: 4. Per germline, CDR1 SGDLS and CDR2 YYNGEE. CDR3 length: 14 residues. CDR3 region: CASSVTGAHSPLHF. CDR3 bases: TGTGCCAGCAGCGTCACAGGGGCCCATTCACCCCTCCACTTT.

The chain carries TRBV6-5 and TRBJ2-7; 9 bases align to TRBD1. The CDR3 sequence is 16 residues long. V lost 0 bases to trimming and J lost 4 bases; unmatched junction nucleotides: 7. The germline V gene encodes CDR1 MNHEY and CDR2 SVGAGI. The DNA of the CDR3 is TGTGCCAGCAGTTACTCCCCGACAGGGGGTTTATACGAGCAGTACTTC. Its translation is CASSYSPTGGLYEQYF.

The rearrangement links TRBV18 to TRBJ1-3; 7 bases map to TRBD1. The germline CDR1 and CDR2 sequences are KGHSH and LQKENI. V dropped 6 bases and J dropped 9; count of bases not matched to a gene: 11. This CDR3 contains 14 residues. The CDR3 DNA follows: TGTGCCAGCTCCCCAGGACAGGCTTGGGGCACCATATATTTT. It translates to CASSPGQAWGTIYF.

This sequence joins TRBV6-5 and TRBJ1-1; the D is unclear. V was pared by 6 bases and J by 5 bases, with 16 bases between. The CDR3 loop spans 14 amino acids. Germline V gene lookup returns CDR1 MNHEY and CDR2 SVGAGI. CDR3 residues: CASSSRVPGTEAFF. CDR3 sequence (DNA): TGTGCCAGCAGCTCGAGGGTCCCGGGTACTGAAGCTTTCTTT.

The table lists this clone with a few counts. The J gene is TRBJ2-5, the V gene TRBV2; D may be TRBD2 (6 bases). The CDR3 contains 15 residues. V was trimmed by 5 bases and J by 4 bases, leaving 17 bases between them. Germline V gives CDR1 SNHLY, CDR2 FYNNEI. CDR3 DNA sequence: TGTGCCAGCAGTCTACAGAGAACTAGCAGAGAGACCCAGTACTTC. It is translated as CASSLQRTSRETQYF.

The V and J genes are TRBV21-1 and TRBJ1-2; the table names TRBD1, a call not compared with the DNA. TRBV21-1 is tagged as a pseudogene. The CDR3 is 17 amino acids. The CDR3 loop reads CASSKPRGPDRVVRYTF. DNA for the CDR3: TGTGCCAGCAGCAAACCCCGAGGCCCGGACAGGGTAGTACGGTACACCTTC.

The chain uses TRBV25-1 and TRBJ1-4, with 9 bases fitting TRBD1. The V and J ends lost 6 bases and 7 bases, in that order; junction bases with no gene match: 9. CDR3 length: 15 residues. CDR1 is MGHDK, CDR2 SYGVNS, per germline. The CDR3 reads CASSLMTGGGEKLFF. Here the CDR3 DNA reads TGTGCCAGCAGCTTGATGACAGGGGGAGGTGAAAAACTGTTTTTT.

This clone was counted only a few times. CDR3 coding DNA: TGCGCCAGCAGTGAGTCTCCTCCGGACAGGGGATACGAGCAGTACTTC. Translated, it gives CASSESPPDRGYEQYF. This sequence joins TRBV10-2 and TRBJ2-7, with TRBD1 matching over 9 bases. V shed 0 bases and J 4 bases; nucleotides not matched to a gene: 7. From germline, CDR1 is WSHSY and CDR2 SAAADI. The CDR3 length is 16 residues.

The chain uses TRBV5-4 and TRBJ1-3; TRBD1 is a possible D gene (6 bases). The CDR3 loop spans 15 amino acids. Trimming shortened V by 0 bases and J by 0 bases, and 7 bases separated the two germline ends. CDR1 is SGHNT, CDR2 YYREEE, per germline (reference sequence). The CDR3 nucleotides are TGTGCCAGCAGCTTGGTAGGGGGCTCTGGAAACACCATATATTTT. This translates into CASSLVGGSGNTIYF.

This sequence joins TRBV20-1 and TRBJ2-7, with D unclear. V shed 3 bases and J shed 5 bases, with 8 bases lying between them. Germline V CDR1 and CDR2: DFQATT, SNEGSKA (reference sequence). The CDR3 runs to 11 residues. CDR3 nucleotide sequence: TGCAGTGCTAGCGCGGAGAACGAGCAGTACTTC. As protein: CSASAENEQYF.

This clone was counted a single time. J is TRBJ2-5 and V is TRBV14; the D is unclear. V was pared by 4 bases and J by 5 bases, with 8 bases between. Germline CDR1 and CDR2: SGHDN and FVKESK. The CDR3 extends over 12 amino acids. The CDR3 nucleotides are TGTGCCAGCAGCCCCAGCGTGGAGACCCAGTACTTC. As protein: CASSPSVETQYF.

V usage is TRBV29-1 and J usage is TRBJ1-1; 7 bases align to TRBD1. The CDR3 sequence is 14 residues long. The V segment lost 6 bases and the J segment 2 bases; nucleotides outside the gene matches: 9. Germline V gene lookup returns CDR1 SQVTM and CDR2 ANQGSEA. The CDR3 nucleotides are TGCAGCGTGGCTGGGACAGCTTCTAACACTGAAGCTTTCTTT. Its translation is CSVAGTASNTEAFF.

This chain uses TRBV5-1 with TRBJ2-1; D is undetermined. This CDR3 spans 16 amino acids. Germline values: CDR1 SGHRS, CDR2 YFSETQ. Trimming took off 0 bases at V and 0 bases at J, with 10 bases between the two ends. The CDR3, as DNA: TGCGCCAGCAGCTTGGTGCTCATTAGCTCCTACAATGAGCAGTTCTTC. This gives the protein CASSLVLISSYNEQFF.

This CDR3 reads CASRLGGNYEQYF. CDR3 DNA sequence: TGTGCAAGTCGCTTAGGAGGCAACTACGAGCAGTACTTC. The V and J genes are TRBV12-2 and TRBJ2-7; TRBD2 is the table's D call, not checked against the DNA. TRBV12-2 corresponds to a pseudogene. The length of the CDR3 is 13 residues.

This clone was found a few times. The rearrangement uses TRBV7-3 and TRBJ2-1; 8 bases match TRBD2. Germline CDR1 SGHTA, CDR2 FQGTGA. Trimming at V came to 5 bases and at J to 6 bases, leaving 6 bases not matched to a gene. The CDR3 length is 14 residues. CDR3 loop: CASSQRGTSNEQFF. In DNA, the CDR3 is TGTGCCAGCAGCCAACGCGGGACTAGCAATGAGCAGTTCTTC.

This chain connects TRBV10-3 to TRBJ1-6; 8 positions match TRBD1. The CDR3 covers 12 residues. V dropped 6 bases and J dropped 8; count of bases not matched to a gene: 0. The germline V gene has CDR1 ENHRY and CDR2 SYGVKD. CDR3 amino acids: CAIRTGDSPLHF. CDR3 DNA sequence: TGTGCCATCAGGACAGGGGATTCACCCCTCCACTTT.

The J gene is TRBJ2-3, the V gene TRBV4-2; 16 positions agree with TRBD2. CDR1 is LGHNA and CDR2 is YNFKEQ in the germline V gene. V trimming: 4 bases; J trimming: 5 bases; junction bases outside the gene matches: 3. The CDR3 length is 16 residues. The CDR3 region has the DNA TGTGCCAGCAGCCGCGGGACTAGCGGGGGGGTAGATACGCAGTATTTT. The encoded protein is CASSRGTSGGVDTQYF.

The chain couples TRBV2 to TRBJ1-1; D might be TRBD1 (6 bases). This CDR3 contains 13 residues. Germline-derived CDR1 and CDR2 are SNHLY and FYNNEI. Trimming took off 5 bases at V and 5 bases at J, with 12 bases between the two ends. This CDR3 is CASSYRVGTEAFF. For the CDR3, the DNA is TGTGCCAGCAGTTACAGGGTAGGAACTGAAGCTTTCTTT.

V gene TRBV27 combines with J gene TRBJ2-7; 8 bases align to TRBD1. There are 14 residues in the CDR3. V dropped 6 bases and J dropped 2; count of bases not matched to a gene: 6. Germline V gene data show CDR1 as MNHEY and CDR2 as SMNVEV (reference sequence). This CDR3 is CASRETGAAYEQYF. The CDR3 nucleotides are TGTGCCAGCAGAGAGACAGGGGCAGCCTACGAGCAGTACTTC.

The chain has TRBV5-4 and TRBJ1-2; unclear D gene. The germline V gene encodes CDR1 SGHNT and CDR2 YYREEE (reference sequence). The CDR3 is 15 residues long. V gave up 4 bases and J gave up 7 bases, with 20 bases separating them. Written as DNA, the CDR3 is TGTGCCAGCAGCGTACAGACCCAAGGATCGAGTGGCTACACCTTC. The encoded protein is CASSVQTQGSSGYTF.

The CDR3 region has the DNA TGTGCCAGCAGCCCCCCTGGGGGAGGGGGCGAGCAGTACTTC. This gives the protein CASSPPGGGGEQYF. This chain joins TRBV11-2 and TRBJ2-7, with D perhaps TRBD2 (7 bases). V lost 5 bases and J lost 6, with 17 bases in between. CDR3 size: 14 residues. Looked up from germline, CDR1 is SGHAT and CDR2 is FQNNGV.

V usage is TRBV28 and J usage is TRBJ2-7; 7 bases fit TRBD2. V shed 6 bases, J shed 9 bases, and the junction held 11 bases outside the gene matches. This CDR3 region has 13 residues. Per the germline V gene, CDR1 is MDHEN and CDR2 is SYDVKM. CDR3 loop: CASRSGRSSGQYF. The CDR3 region has the DNA TGTGCCAGCAGGTCGGGGAGGTCTAGCGGGCAGTACTTC.

This clone was counted a few times. The V and J genes are TRBV9 and TRBJ2-2; 12 nucleotides match TRBD2. The CDR3 consists of 17 residues. Losses at the gene ends were 4 bases for V and 5 bases for J; bases not matched to a gene: 9. Germline V gives CDR1 SGDLS, CDR2 YYNGEE. DNA of the CDR3: TGTGCCAGCAGCCTTCTAGCGGGGGGGCAAAGGACCGGGGAGCTGTTTTTT. This codes for CASSLLAGGQRTGELFF.